The T cell receptor beta chain under discussion was sequenced for a study of T cell repertoires in cytomegalovirus infection (dated by TCRdb to between 2018 and 2021). For the study in its entirety: The peptide stimulations were aimed at well-studied HLA-B-restricted epitopes as well as recently identified HLA-C-restricted CMV epitopes, whose presentation resists viral immunomodulation. The HLA type of each donor mattered for the analysis, because public TCR beta signatures pointed to carriage of CMV infection along with the matching HLA type. The paper's findings and limits, for the study overall: The ex vivo response was dominated by HLA-C-restricted CMV-specific TCR beta clonotypes, and the single most frequent clonotype in two of eight donors was supplied by these HLA-C-restricted clonotypes. Carriers of CMV infection plus the relevant HLA type were discriminated by the cumulative frequency of public TCR beta family members in the study cohort and in an independent approximately 360-donor cohort.

The sample's treatment or condition, from its label and the paper: in vitro stimulation with specific CMV peptide epitopes to enrich CMV-specific T cells. CDR1 and CDR2 (LNHDA, SQIVND) derive from the germline V gene (reference sequence). Including cysteine and phenylalanine, the CDR3 has 15 amino acids. Only CDR3 DNA is held: 45 bases, read in frame from base 1. A distance of 12 bases separates the germline ends of V and J, which lose 4 bases and 3 bases respectively. In regard to this clonotype: It has no known antigen specificity. No much larger clone is present one base from it, and per-base qualities are unavailable.

Sequencing instrument: Illumina HiSeq 1500. TCRdb redid the processing of the public reads, applying fastp at Q25 and MiXCR, and retained in-frame beta chains. Each entry merges the rows of one CDR3 protein and shows their most common DNA and genes. Present in this sample are about 340,000 distinct CDR3 sequences, about 29% of which were seen just once. The ten largest clones represent 20% of the sample. The sequence was collected from a human donor in good health (CMV status not recorded). Some clones in this sample may be carry-over from other donors' samples. This sample comprised cultured PBMCs, obtained from culture after CMV antigen stimulation. Recombination joined TRBV19 with TRBJ1-4, and perhaps TRBD1 as D gene, on 6 matching bases. This receptor has the CDR3 CASSTYREANEKLFF. The DNA sequence is given as TGTGCCAGTAGTACATACAGGGAGGCTAATGAAAAACTGTTTTTT.